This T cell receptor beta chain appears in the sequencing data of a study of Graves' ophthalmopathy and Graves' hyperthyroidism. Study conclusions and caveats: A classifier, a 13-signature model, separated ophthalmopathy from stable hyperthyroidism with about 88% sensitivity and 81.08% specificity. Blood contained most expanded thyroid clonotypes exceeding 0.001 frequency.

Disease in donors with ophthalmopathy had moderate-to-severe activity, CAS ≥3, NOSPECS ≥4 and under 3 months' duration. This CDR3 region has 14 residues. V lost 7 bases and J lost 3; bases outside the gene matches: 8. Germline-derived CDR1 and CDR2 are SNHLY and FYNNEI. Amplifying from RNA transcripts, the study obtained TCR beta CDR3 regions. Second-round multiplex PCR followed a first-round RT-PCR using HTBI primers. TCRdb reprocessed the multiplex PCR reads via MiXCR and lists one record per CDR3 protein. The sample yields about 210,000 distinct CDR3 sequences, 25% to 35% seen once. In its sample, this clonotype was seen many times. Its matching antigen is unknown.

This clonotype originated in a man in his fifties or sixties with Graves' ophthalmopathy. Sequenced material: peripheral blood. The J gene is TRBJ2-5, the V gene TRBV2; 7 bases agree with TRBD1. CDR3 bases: TGTGCCAGCATTCCGGGACAGATAGAAGAGACCCAGTACTTC. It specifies CASIPGQIEETQYF.